The entry below gives a single T cell receptor beta chain sequence along with its context. These data are taken from a study of cytomegalovirus exposure and HLA in healthy donors. The primer mix had 60 Vbeta and 13 Jbeta primers. Using immunoSEQ multiplex PCR, the repertoire was profiled, and TCRdb retains in-frame clones only, with some absent. The sample lists almost 200,000 clones; roughly 83% were seen once. The CDR3 totals 15 residues. The V gene lost 0 bases and the J gene lost 1 base, with 8 bases spanning the gap. Per germline, CDR1 SGHTA and CDR2 FQGTGA. Material for sequencing was PBMCs. The source is a male donor in good health and CMV-seropositive. The chain uses TRBV7-3 and TRBJ2-3; D might be TRBD2 (5 bases). The CDR3 nucleotides read TGTGCCAGCAGCTTAACGCTGGGAGGCACAGATACGCAGTATTTT. It translates to CASSLTLGGTDTQYF.